The subject of this entry is one TCR beta chain. This sample was included in a study of CD8 T cells in Susac syndrome. Random hexamers were used to reverse transcribe an amount of about 0.45 to 1 ug RNA. From the immunoSEQ multiplex PCR reads, TCRdb called clonotypes with MiXCR, one entry per CDR3 protein. The sample comprises about 180,000 distinct CDR3 sequences, around 94% of which are singletons, and 0.095% to 0.13% rests with the top ten. In Susac syndrome patients, recently defined diagnostic criteria for definite or probable disease were met. Germline loops: CDR1 SGHNT, CDR2 YYREEE (reference sequence). The V gene lost 1 base and the J gene lost 2 bases, with 12 bases spanning the gap. CDR3 length: 15 amino acids.

The sample consisted of CD4+ T cells from PBMCs. The chain uses TRBV5-4 and TRBJ2-5; the D gene could be TRBD1 or TRBD2 (6 bases each). The sequence was collected from a human donor with Susac syndrome. The CDR3 nucleotides are TGTGCCAGCAGCTTGCGACGGGGGCGACAAGAGACCCAGTACTTC. Amino acids: CASSLRRGRQETQYF.